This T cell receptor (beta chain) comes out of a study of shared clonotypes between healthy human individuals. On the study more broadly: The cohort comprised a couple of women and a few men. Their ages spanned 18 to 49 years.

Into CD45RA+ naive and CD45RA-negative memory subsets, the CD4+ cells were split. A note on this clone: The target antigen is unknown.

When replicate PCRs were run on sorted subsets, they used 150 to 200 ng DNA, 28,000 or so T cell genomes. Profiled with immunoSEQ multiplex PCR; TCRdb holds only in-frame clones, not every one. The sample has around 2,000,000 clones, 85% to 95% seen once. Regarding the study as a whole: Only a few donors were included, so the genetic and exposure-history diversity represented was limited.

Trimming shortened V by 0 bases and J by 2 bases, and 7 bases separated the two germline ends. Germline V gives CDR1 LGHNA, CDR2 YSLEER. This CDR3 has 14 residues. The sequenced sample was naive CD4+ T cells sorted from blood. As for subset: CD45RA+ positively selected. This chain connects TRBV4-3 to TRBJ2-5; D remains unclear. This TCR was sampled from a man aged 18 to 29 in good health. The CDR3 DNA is TGCGCCAGCAGCCAAGACCTACGTCAAGAGACCCAGTACTTC. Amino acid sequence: CASSQDLRQETQYF.